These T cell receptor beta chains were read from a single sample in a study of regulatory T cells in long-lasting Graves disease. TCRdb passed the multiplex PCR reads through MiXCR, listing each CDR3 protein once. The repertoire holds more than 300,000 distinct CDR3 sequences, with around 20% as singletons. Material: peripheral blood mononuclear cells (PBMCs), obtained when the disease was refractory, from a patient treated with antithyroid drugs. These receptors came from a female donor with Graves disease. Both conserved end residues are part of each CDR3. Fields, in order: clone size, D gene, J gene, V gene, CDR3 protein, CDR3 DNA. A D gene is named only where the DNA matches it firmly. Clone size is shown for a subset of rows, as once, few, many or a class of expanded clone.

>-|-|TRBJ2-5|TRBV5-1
CASSHGTVQETQYF
TGCGCCAGCAGCCATGGGACCGTCCAAGAGACCCAGTACTTC
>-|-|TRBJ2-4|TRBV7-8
CASSPMRILGTKNIQYF
TGTGCCAGCAGCCCCATGCGAATACTGGGGACCAAAAACATTCAGTACTTC
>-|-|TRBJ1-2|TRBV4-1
CASSQDGEVGYTF
TGCGCCAGCAGCCAGGACGGGGAGGTTGGCTACACCTTC
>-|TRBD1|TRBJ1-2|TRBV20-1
CSAPFQTGLFNYGYTF
TGCAGTGCTCCCTTCCAGACAGGGCTCTTTAACTATGGCTACACCTTC
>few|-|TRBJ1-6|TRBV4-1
CASTDGSYNSPLHF
TGCGCCAGCACGGACGGGTCCTATAATTCACCCCTCCACTTT
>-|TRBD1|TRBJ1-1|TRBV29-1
CSVSDRGDTEVFF
TGCAGCGTTTCGGACAGGGGGGACACTGAAGTTTTCTTT
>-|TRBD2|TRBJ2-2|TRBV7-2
CASSLDAGGSTGELFF
TGTGCCAGCAGCTTAGATGCGGGGGGGAGCACCGGGGAGCTGTTTTTT
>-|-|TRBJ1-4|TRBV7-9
CASSQQSGNEKLFF
TGTGCCAGCAGCCAACAAAGCGGCAATGAAAAACTGTTTTTT
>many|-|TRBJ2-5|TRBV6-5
CASSYGDQETQYF
TGTGCCAGCAGTTATGGAGACCAAGAGACCCAGTACTTC
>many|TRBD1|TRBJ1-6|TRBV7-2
CASSPNRGNNSPLHF
TGTGCCAGCAGCCCAAACAGGGGGAACAATTCACCCCTCCACTTT
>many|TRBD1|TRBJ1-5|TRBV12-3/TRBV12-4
CASSPGQGPNQPQHF
TGTGCCAGCAGCCCGGGACAGGGTCCCAATCAGCCCCAGCATTTT
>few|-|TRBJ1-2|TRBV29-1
CSATGGDGYTF
TGCAGCGCGACCGGAGGAGATGGCTACACCTTC
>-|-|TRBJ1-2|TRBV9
CASSSAGGNGYTF
TGTGCCAGCAGCTCGGCGGGGGGAAATGGCTACACCTTC
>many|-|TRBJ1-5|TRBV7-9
CASSLGAQPQHF
TGTGCCAGCAGCTTGGGAGCTCAGCCCCAGCATTTT
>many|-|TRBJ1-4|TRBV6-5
CASSSPDPTTNEKLFF
TGTGCCAGCAGTTCACCGGACCCAACAACTAATGAAAAACTGTTTTTT
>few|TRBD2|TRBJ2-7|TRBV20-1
CSAIHGLAYEQYF
TGCAGTGCTATCCACGGACTAGCCTACGAGCAGTACTTC
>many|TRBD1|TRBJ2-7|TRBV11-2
CASRRPGQAAYEQYF
TGTGCCAGCAGACGCCCGGGACAGGCTGCCTACGAGCAGTACTTC
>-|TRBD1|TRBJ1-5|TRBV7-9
CASSSTDRGNQPQHF
TGTGCCAGCAGTTCAACTGACAGGGGCAATCAGCCCCAGCATTTT
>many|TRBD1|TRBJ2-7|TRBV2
CASSSTGIRGEQYF
TGTGCCAGCAGTTCGACAGGGATACGCGGCGAGCAGTACTTC
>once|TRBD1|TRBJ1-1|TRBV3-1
CASSQGGQGTLGAFF
TGTGCCAGCAGCCAAGGCGGACAGGGGACCCTTGGAGCTTTCTTT
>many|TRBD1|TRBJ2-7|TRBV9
CASSPAGQVYEQYF
TGTGCCAGCAGCCCGGCGGGACAGGTCTACGAGCAGTACTTC
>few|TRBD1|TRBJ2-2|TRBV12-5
CASGRPGQGITGELFF
TGTGCTAGTGGCCGGCCGGGACAGGGAATTACCGGGGAGCTGTTTTTT
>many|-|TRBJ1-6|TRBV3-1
CASNHRDSPLHF
TGTGCCAGCAATCATCGGGATTCACCCCTCCACTTT
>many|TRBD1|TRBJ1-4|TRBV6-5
CASSYSSGGGEKLFF
TGTGCCAGCAGTTACTCGTCAGGGGGAGGTGAAAAACTGTTTTTT
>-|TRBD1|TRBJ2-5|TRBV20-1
CSARQGDRGKTQYF
TGCAGTGCTAGACAAGGGGACAGGGGAAAGACCCAGTACTTC
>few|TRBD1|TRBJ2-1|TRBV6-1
CASRTPGTGVGNEQFF
TGTGCCAGCAGGACCCCCGGGACAGGGGTAGGAAATGAGCAGTTCTTC
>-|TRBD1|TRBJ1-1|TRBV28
CASSWGQEFTEAFF
TGTGCCAGCAGTTGGGGACAGGAGTTCACTGAAGCTTTCTTT
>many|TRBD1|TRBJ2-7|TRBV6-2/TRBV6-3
CASSYNRGPSYEQYF
TGTGCCAGCAGTTACAACAGGGGGCCCTCCTACGAGCAGTACTTC
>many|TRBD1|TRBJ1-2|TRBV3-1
CASSPGQPANYGYTF
TGTGCCAGCAGCCCGGGACAGCCCGCTAACTATGGCTACACCTTC
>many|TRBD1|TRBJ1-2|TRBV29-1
CSVEDLFRGRDGYTF
TGCAGCGTTGAAGATCTTTTCAGGGGGCGGGATGGCTACACCTTC
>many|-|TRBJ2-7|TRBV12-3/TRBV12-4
CASSLDREGYEQYF
TGTGCCAGCAGTTTGGACAGGGAGGGGTACGAGCAGTACTTC
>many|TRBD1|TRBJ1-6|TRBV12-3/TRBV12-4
CASMGQGNSPLHF
TGTGCCAGCATGGGACAGGGTAATTCACCCCTCCACTTT
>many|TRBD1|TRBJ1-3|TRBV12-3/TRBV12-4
CASSLFGTGAPGTIYF
TGTGCCAGCAGTTTATTTGGGACAGGGGCCCCGGGCACCATATATTTT
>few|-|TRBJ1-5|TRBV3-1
CASSGTSNQPQHF
TGTGCCAGCAGTGGTACTTCTAATCAGCCCCAGCATTTT
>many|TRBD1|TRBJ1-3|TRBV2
CASGDRSVSGNTIYF
TGTGCCAGCGGGGACAGGTCCGTATCTGGAAACACCATATATTTT
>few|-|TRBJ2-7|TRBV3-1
CASSQEGGGIYEQYF
TGTGCCAGCAGCCAAGAGGGAGGGGGCATCTACGAGCAGTACTTC
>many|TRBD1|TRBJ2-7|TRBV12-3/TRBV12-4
CASTRVGGTLEQYF
TGTGCCAGCACGAGGGTAGGGGGCACCCTCGAGCAGTACTTC
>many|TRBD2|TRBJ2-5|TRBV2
CASSPGLAGVKYF
TGTGCCAGCTCCCCGGGACTAGCGGGAGTCAAGTACTTC
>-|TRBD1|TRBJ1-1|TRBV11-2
CASSTVKRRPGQGKITEAFF
TGTGCCAGCAGCACAGTAAAAAGGAGGCCGGGACAGGGCAAAATCACTGAAGCTTTCTTT
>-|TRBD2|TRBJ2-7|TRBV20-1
CSARLLGGGAYEQYF
TGCAGTGCTAGGCTTCTAGGCGGGGGGGCCTACGAGCAGTACTTC
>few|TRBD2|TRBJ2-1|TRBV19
CASSVSGRDEQFF
TGTGCCAGTAGTGTTAGCGGGAGAGATGAGCAGTTCTTC